This T cell receptor (beta chain) comes out of a study of blood T cell repertoires in COVID-19. Overall study context: Samples came from the United States, Italy and Spain, spanning acute and convalescent COVID-19.

The count of this clone is one. In the original workflow: Researchers report that nucleated cell counts were estimated from reference gene primer amplification. Using immunoSEQ multiplex PCR, the repertoire was profiled, and TCRdb retains in-frame clones only, with some absent. V and J calls plus clone size are reproduced from that table; the DNA served to infer D and trimming. The sample shows about 320,000 clones, around 88% of them seen only once. The V gene end was trimmed by 5 bases and the J gene end by 0 bases; junction bases not matched to a gene: 9. The CDR3 is made up of 16 amino acids. In germline, CDR1 is MNHEY, CDR2 SVGEGT.

The sequencing input was peripheral blood. The chain is built from TRBV6-2 or TRBV6-3 and TRBJ2-7, with 8 bases that match TRBD2. This clonotype was sampled from a woman in her 30s with COVID-19, enrolled during active disease. The CDR3 region has the DNA TGTGCCAGCAGTGGGCAAGCGGGGGCCCACTCCTACGAGCAGTACTTC. Protein: CASSGQAGAHSYEQYF.